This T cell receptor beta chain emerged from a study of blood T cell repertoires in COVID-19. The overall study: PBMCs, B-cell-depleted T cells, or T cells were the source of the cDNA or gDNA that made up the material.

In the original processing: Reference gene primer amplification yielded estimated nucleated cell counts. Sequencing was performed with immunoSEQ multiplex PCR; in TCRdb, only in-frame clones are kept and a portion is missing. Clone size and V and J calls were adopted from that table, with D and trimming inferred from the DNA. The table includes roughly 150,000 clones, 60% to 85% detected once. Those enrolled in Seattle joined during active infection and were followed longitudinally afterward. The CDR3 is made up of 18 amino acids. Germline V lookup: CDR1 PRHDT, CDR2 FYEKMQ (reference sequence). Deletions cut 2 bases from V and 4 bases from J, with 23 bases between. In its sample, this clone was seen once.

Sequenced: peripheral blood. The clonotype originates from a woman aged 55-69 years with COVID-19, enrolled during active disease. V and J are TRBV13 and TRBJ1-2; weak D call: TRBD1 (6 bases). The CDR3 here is CASSLKAGTLLQGYGYTF. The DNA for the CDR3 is TGTGCCAGCAGCTTAAAGGCCGGGACACTGCTCCAGGGCTATGGCTACACCTTC.